Shown below are 6 T cell receptor beta chains from a single sample sequenced in a study of T cell changes during pregnancy in multiple sclerosis. Here immunoSEQ multiplex PCR was the method, and the copy in TCRdb shows in-frame clones only, minus some. The sample consists of tens of thousands of clones, 90% of them appearing once. Sequences were derived from CD4+ T cells from peripheral blood mononuclear cells, sampled in the second trimester of pregnancy. These receptor sequences come from a female donor with multiple sclerosis, enrolled in a pregnancy study.

This sequence joins TRBV19 and TRBJ2-2, with a possible D match to TRBD1 (5 bases). This CDR3 contains 18 residues. Trimming cost V 6 bases and J 2 bases, with 22 bases left between them. The germline V gene encodes CDR1 LNHDA and CDR2 SQIVND (reference sequence). CDR3 DNA: TGTGCCAGTAGGATCAGGGATACTCTAAGGTTCAACACCGGGGAGCTGTTTTTT. As protein: CASRIRDTLRFNTGELFF.

V gene TRBV16 combines with J gene TRBJ1-4; the match to TRBD1 covers 8 bases. The J segment lost 8 bases and the V segment lost 4 bases, leaving 9 bases of the junction unmatched. Germline CDR1 and CDR2: KGHSY and FQNENV. The CDR3 covers 15 residues. The CDR3 loop reads CASSPLTGEGEKLFF. CDR3 nucleotide sequence: TGTGCCAGCAGCCCTTTGACAGGGGAAGGAGAAAAACTGTTTTTT.

This chain uses TRBV29-1 with TRBJ2-3; 10 bases map to TRBD1. The germline gives CDR1 SQVTM, CDR2 ANQGSEA. This CDR3 spans 12 amino acids. The ends lost 6 bases at V and 6 bases at J; junction bases unmatched: 3. In DNA, the CDR3 is TGCAGCGTCGGACAGGGGGTGGATACGCAGTATTTT. This translates into CSVGQGVDTQYF.

This CDR3 reads CAWSVQSTEAFF. CDR3 nucleotides: TGTGCCTGGAGTGTACAGAGTACTGAAGCTTTCTTT. V and J are TRBV30 and TRBJ1-1; D is ambiguous. From germline, CDR1 is GTSNPN and CDR2 SVGIG (reference sequence). Trimming pared 0 bases from V and 5 bases from J, leaving 7 bases between. The CDR3 totals 12 residues.

This chain uses TRBV7-2 with TRBJ2-4; D is uncertain. This CDR3 region has 12 residues. The V gene lost 1 base and the J gene lost 10 bases, with 8 bases spanning the gap. Germline V gene data show CDR1 as SGHTA and CDR2 as FQGNSA. The CDR3 sequence is CASSLGSDIQYF. CDR3 sequence (DNA): TGTGCCAGCAGCTTAGGATCAGATATTCAGTACTTC. Using reference TRBV7-2 and TRBJ2-4 for the parts outside the CDR3, the full variable domain is GAGVSQSPSNKVTEKGKDVELRCDPISGHTALYWYRQSLGQGLEFLIYFQGNSAPDKSGLPSDRFSAERTGGSVSTLTIQRTQQEDSAVYLCASSLGSDIQYFGAGTRLSVL.

This clone was seen a handful of times. The chain links TRBV12-5 to TRBJ1-1, with TRBD1 as a possible D gene (6 bases). There are 12 residues in the CDR3. Germline V gene sequence: CDR1 LGHNT, CDR2 FRNRAP. Trimming pared 2 bases from V and 11 bases from J, leaving 12 bases between. CDR3 sequence: CASGLPRGAAFF. The CDR3 DNA reads TGTGCTAGTGGTTTGCCACGGGGGGCGGCTTTCTTT.